These T cell receptor beta chains were read from a single sample in a study of CD8 T cells in ankylosing spondylitis. TCRdb fed the 5' RACE reads into MiXCR, producing one record per CDR3 protein. The sample lists some 290,000 distinct CDR3 sequences, 20% occurring once. The sequencing input was blood, either unsorted or a sorted T cell fraction (not recorded which). The receptors derive from a male donor with ankylosing spondylitis or in good health (not recorded which). The CDR3 runs from the conserved cysteine through the conserved F or W. The D gene is left open where the match is weak.

v_call: TRBV12-3/TRBV12-4; d_call: TRBD2; cdr3_length: 15; j_call: TRBJ2-3; cdr3_aa: CASSTSGGAIDTQYF
v_call: TRBV5-1; d_call: TRBD1; cdr3_length: 15; j_call: TRBJ1-1; cdr3_aa: CASSIPTGGGTEAFF
v_call: TRBV20-1; d_call: TRBD2; cdr3_length: 14; j_call: TRBJ2-3; cdr3_aa: CSAGTSGSTDTQYF
v_call: TRBV5-1; d_call: TRBD1; cdr3_length: 20; j_call: TRBJ1-4; cdr3_aa: CASSPGVATGGLDLREKLFF
v_call: TRBV20-1; d_call: .; cdr3_length: 15; j_call: TRBJ1-1; cdr3_aa: CSAPRGGTGNTEAFF
v_call: TRBV20-1; d_call: TRBD2; cdr3_length: 16; j_call: TRBJ2-1; cdr3_aa: CSGPSTSGSSYNEQFF
v_call: TRBV3-1; d_call: .; cdr3_length: 19; j_call: TRBJ2-3; cdr3_aa: CASSQVAIFGGSNTDTQYF
v_call: TRBV6-2/TRBV6-3; d_call: TRBD2; cdr3_length: 16; j_call: TRBJ2-2; cdr3_aa: CASSTYMRTSRGELFF
v_call: TRBV24-1; d_call: TRBD2; cdr3_length: 16; j_call: TRBJ2-6; cdr3_aa: CATSRAGGIGANVLTF
v_call: TRBV4-1; d_call: .; cdr3_length: 14; j_call: TRBJ2-1; cdr3_aa: CASSQDPTRAAQFF
v_call: TRBV10-3; d_call: TRBD1; cdr3_length: 14; j_call: TRBJ1-4; cdr3_aa: CAISPDRTVEKLFF
v_call: TRBV30; d_call: .; cdr3_length: 11; j_call: TRBJ1-1; cdr3_aa: CAWSSPTIAFF
v_call: TRBV15; d_call: .; cdr3_length: 15; j_call: TRBJ1-6; cdr3_aa: CATSRGQGIGSPLHF
v_call: TRBV9; d_call: TRBD2; cdr3_length: 16; j_call: TRBJ2-2; cdr3_aa: CASSADPGGTTGELFF
v_call: TRBV9; d_call: .; cdr3_length: 14; j_call: TRBJ2-2; cdr3_aa: CASSVAAAPGELFF
v_call: TRBV14; d_call: .; cdr3_length: 14; j_call: TRBJ2-4; cdr3_aa: CASSQGSWANIQYF
v_call: TRBV12-3/TRBV12-4; d_call: .; cdr3_length: 15; j_call: TRBJ2-1; cdr3_aa: CASSLGGTSPNEQFF
v_call: TRBV5-5; d_call: TRBD1; cdr3_length: 14; j_call: TRBJ1-1; cdr3_aa: CASSFWTGATEAFF
v_call: TRBV15; d_call: TRBD1; cdr3_length: 13; j_call: TRBJ2-3; cdr3_aa: CATSPRGPDTQYF
v_call: TRBV12-3/TRBV12-4; d_call: TRBD1; cdr3_length: 15; j_call: TRBJ1-5; cdr3_aa: CASSTGQGRNQPQHF
v_call: TRBV24-1; d_call: TRBD2; cdr3_length: 16; j_call: TRBJ2-1; cdr3_aa: CATSDSGLAGVNEQFF
v_call: TRBV27; d_call: TRBD2; cdr3_length: 13; j_call: TRBJ2-1; cdr3_aa: CATLGGSYNEQFF
v_call: TRBV6-6; d_call: .; cdr3_length: 12; j_call: TRBJ1-6; cdr3_aa: CASSQDSQPLHF
v_call: TRBV5-6; d_call: TRBD2; cdr3_length: 15; j_call: TRBJ2-4; cdr3_aa: CASSQRLAGGNIQYF
v_call: TRBV5-1; d_call: .; cdr3_length: 13; j_call: TRBJ2-1; cdr3_aa: CASSFSDGHEQFF
v_call: TRBV4-2; d_call: TRBD2; cdr3_length: 16; j_call: TRBJ2-1; cdr3_aa: CASSQATSGGAVEQFF
v_call: TRBV12-3/TRBV12-4; d_call: TRBD1; cdr3_length: 15; j_call: TRBJ1-2; cdr3_aa: CASSLWQGANYGYTF
v_call: TRBV12-3/TRBV12-4; d_call: TRBD2; cdr3_length: 15; j_call: TRBJ2-1; cdr3_aa: CASSLGLAGNNEQFF
v_call: TRBV7-7; d_call: TRBD2; cdr3_length: 15; j_call: TRBJ2-1; cdr3_aa: CASSKIAGPYNEQFF
v_call: TRBV6-1; d_call: .; cdr3_length: 14; j_call: TRBJ2-2; cdr3_aa: CASSPGPVTRELFF